The 7 T cell receptor beta chains reported below all come from one sample, sequenced in a study of blood T cell repertoires in COVID-19. The assay was immunoSEQ multiplex PCR, and TCRdb's table has in-frame clones only and misses some. Of about 500,000 clones in the sample, nearly 90% were seen once. Sequencing was performed on peripheral blood. These receptors came from a man aged 18 to 35 with COVID-19, enrolled during active disease.

The J gene is TRBJ2-1, the V gene TRBV5-4, with 7 bases lining up with TRBD2. The CDR3 is made up of 17 amino acids. Germline V lookup: CDR1 SGHNT, CDR2 YYREEE (reference sequence). V gave up 4 bases and J gave up 0 bases; unmatched junction bases: 10. The CDR3 loop is CASSPAGLRSSYNEQFF. As DNA, the CDR3 is TGTGCCAGCAGCCCAGCGGGACTCCGGAGCTCCTACAATGAGCAGTTCTTC.

The chain recombines TRBV19 with TRBJ2-3; 8 nucleotides match TRBD2. J was trimmed by 5 bases and V by 2 bases; bases with no gene match: 9. CDR1 LNHDA and CDR2 SQIVND come from the germline V gene (reference sequence). The CDR3 loop spans 16 amino acids. The CDR3 loop reads CASSISSGGQLDTQYF. The CDR3 DNA follows: TGTGCCAGTAGTATATCTTCGGGGGGGCAATTAGATACGCAGTATTTT.

The gene calls are TRBV3-1 (or the pseudogene TRBV3-2) and TRBJ2-3, with TRBD2 matching over 10 bases. Per germline, CDR1 LGHDT and CDR2 YNNKEL (reference sequence). V lost 0 bases to trimming and J lost 0 bases; unmatched junction nucleotides: 9. This CDR3 spans 19 amino acids. The CDR3: CASSQEAAGLAASTDTQYF. The DNA for the CDR3 is TGTGCCAGCAGCCAAGAAGCCGCCGGACTAGCGGCCAGCACAGATACGCAGTATTTT.

The rearrangement joins TRBV30 to TRBJ1-2; D might be TRBD1 (5 bases). Germline V lookup: CDR1 GTSNPN, CDR2 SVGIG (reference sequence). Trimming pared 4 bases from V and 1 base from J, leaving 10 bases between. The CDR3 length is 13 residues. The CDR3 region has the DNA TGTGCCTGGACCAGGGCGCTTAACTATGGCTACACCTTC. Protein product: CAWTRALNYGYTF.

This chain joins TRBV24-1 and TRBJ2-1, with D maybe TRBD1 (5 bases). Trimming shortened V by 0 bases and J by 6 bases, and 8 bases separated the two germline ends. Germline CDR1 KGHDR, CDR2 SFDVKD. The CDR3 is 14 amino acids. The CDR3 here is CATSDLPRANEQFF. The CDR3 bases are TGTGCCACCAGTGATTTGCCCAGGGCCAATGAGCAGTTCTTC.

This chain joins TRBV15 and TRBJ2-7, with 7 bases aligning to TRBD1. CDR1 is LNHNV and CDR2 is YYDKDF in the germline V gene (reference sequence). CDR3 length equals 16 residues. Trimming at V came to 0 bases and at J to 6 bases, leaving 11 bases not matched to a gene. The CDR3 DNA reads TGTGCCACCAGCAGAGATTATTTAAGACAGGGCGGCGAGCAGTACTTC. Its protein product is CATSRDYLRQGGEQYF.

Here the CDR3 reads CASSVRQGASYNEQFF. The CDR3 DNA is TGTGCCAGCAGCGTAAGACAGGGGGCTTCGTACAATGAGCAGTTCTTC. The rearrangement uses TRBV9 and TRBJ2-1; 10 nucleotides match TRBD1. V dropped 1 base and J dropped 4; count of bases not matched to a gene: 5. The CDR3 length is 16 residues. Germline CDR1 is SGDLS and CDR2 is YYNGEE.